One sample yielded the 18 T cell receptor beta chains listed below, sequenced in a study of beta chain features in type 1 diabetes. TCRB transcripts that were expressed got sequenced, as all of the isolated RNA had been reverse transcribed. The method was immunoSEQ multiplex PCR; TCRdb's version includes in-frame clones alone and lacks a portion of them. The sample has some 410,000 clones; 14% are singletons. Sequenced input: naive CD4+ T cells from blood. The origin of the receptors is a man younger than 40 in good health.

A remark on this clone: The sample holds other DNA sequences that translate to the same CDR3. The chain carries TRBV9 and TRBJ2-3; D is ambiguous. The V gene lost 0 bases and the J gene lost 2 bases, with 4 bases spanning the gap. The CDR3 runs to 13 residues. CDR1 is SGDLS, CDR2 YYNGEE, per germline. CDR3 sequence reads: CASSVGLTDTQYF. CDR3 in DNA: TGTGCCAGCAGCGTAGGGCTCACAGATACGCAGTATTTT.

This clone was recorded a few times. The chain uses TRBV30 and TRBJ2-1; a possible D gene is TRBD2 (6 bases). The CDR3 is 13 residues long. CDR1 GTSNPN and CDR2 SVGIG come from the germline V gene (reference sequence). Trimming removed 2 bases from V and 7 bases from J, with 12 bases in between. This CDR3 reads CAWSTGRLNEQFF. The CDR3 DNA follows: TGTGCCTGGAGTACTGGGAGGTTGAATGAGCAGTTCTTC.

The rearrangement links TRBV7-2 to TRBJ2-5, with D uncertain. CDR1 is SGHTA, CDR2 FQGNSA, per germline. The CDR3 length is 14 residues. V was pared by 4 bases and J by 7 bases, with 16 bases between. The DNA for the CDR3 is TGTGCCAGCAGCTCCCCTCCAGGCTATGGGACCCAGTACTTC. Translating gives CASSSPPGYGTQYF.

A remark on this clone: The junction does not match germline at one end; this may be a read error. The CDR3 reads CASSAMQGTYNEQLF. In DNA, the CDR3 is TGTGCCAGCAGCGCCATGCAGGGAACCTACAATGAGCAGCTCTTC. The rearrangement uses TRBV7-2 and TRBJ2-1, with D possibly being TRBD1 (5 bases). CDR1 is SGHTA and CDR2 is FQGNSA in the germline V gene. The CDR3 runs to 15 residues.

This clone has more than one count but fewer than ten. The V gene is TRBV11-2, the J gene TRBJ2-1; 9 bases fit TRBD1. This CDR3 has 18 residues. The germline gives CDR1 SGHAT, CDR2 FQNNGV. The ends lost 6 bases at V and 4 bases at J; junction bases unmatched: 16. The CDR3 bases are TGTGCCAGCAGGCCACTTAGCGGCTCGGGACAGGGATACAATGAGCAGTTCTTC. Translation gives CASRPLSGSGQGYNEQFF.

The sample holds a few counts of this clone. The rearrangement uses TRBV7-2 and TRBJ1-5; the D is unclear. Deletions cut 6 bases from V and 2 bases from J, with 14 bases between. From germline, CDR1 is SGHTA and CDR2 FQGNSA. CDR3 size: 15 residues. CDR3 coding DNA: TGTGCCAGCAGTCCCGGGCGATATGGCAATCAGCCCCAGCATTTT. Its protein product is CASSPGRYGNQPQHF.

Regarding this clone: At the DNA level, this CDR3 is encoded by other sequences in the same sample as well. The rearrangement joins TRBV18 to TRBJ2-5; D may be TRBD2 (5 bases). The V end lost 4 bases, the J end lost 3 bases, and 9 bases lay between the germline ends. CDR3 length: 13 amino acids. CDR1 and CDR2 from the germline V gene are KGHSH and LQKENI. The CDR3 is CASSRGQEETQYF. The CDR3 region has the DNA TGTGCCAGCTCACGCGGGCAGGAAGAGACCCAGTACTTC.

This clone was detected only a few times. The J gene is TRBJ2-1, the V gene TRBV7-2; TRBD2 is a possible D gene (5 bases). The V and J ends lost 0 bases and 13 bases respectively, with 10 bases between them. Germline V CDR1 and CDR2: SGHTA, FQGNSA. The CDR3 totals 12 residues. The CDR3 is CASSLALGLQFF. CDR3 nucleotide sequence: TGTGCCAGCAGCTTAGCTCTTGGACTTCAGTTCTTC.

There are a few counts of this clone. The rearrangement links TRBV4-2 to TRBJ2-3; the D gene is possibly TRBD2 (6 bases). Germline V gene sequence: CDR1 LGHNA, CDR2 YNFKEQ. The CDR3 sequence is 17 residues long. Trimming removed 0 bases at V and 1 base at J, with 14 bases between. CDR3 residues: CASSQEAVEGGTDTQYF. The CDR3 DNA reads as TGTGCCAGCAGCCAAGAAGCCGTGGAGGGCGGCACAGATACGCAGTATTTT.

This chain uses TRBV7-2 with TRBJ2-5; a possible D gene is TRBD1 (5 bases). V lost 0 bases to trimming and J lost 4 bases, with 9 bases between them. CDR3 length: 14 amino acids. In germline, CDR1 is SGHTA, CDR2 FQGNSA. The CDR3 region is CASSLAQGSETQYF. The CDR3 DNA reads as TGTGCCAGCAGCTTAGCTCAGGGTTCAGAGACCCAGTACTTC.

This clone has only a few counts. In DNA, the CDR3 is TGTGCCAGCAGCTCTGGCCTATGGGAGCAGTTCTTC. This encodes CASSSGLWEQFF. This chain uses TRBV7-9 with TRBJ2-1; D unresolved. Germline CDR1 and CDR2: SEHNR and FQNEAQ (reference sequence). This CDR3 contains 12 residues. V lost 4 bases and J lost 10, with 11 bases in between.

This chain connects TRBV6-5 to TRBJ2-5, with TRBD1 matching over 8 bases. This CDR3 is 13 amino acids long. V shed 7 bases, J shed 5 bases, and the junction held 6 bases outside the gene matches. Germline V gives CDR1 MNHEY, CDR2 SVGAGI. For the CDR3, the DNA is TGTGCCAGCATGAGACAGGGGAGGGAGACCCAGTACTTC. It translates to CASMRQGRETQYF.

This chain links TRBV7-2 with TRBJ2-5; 9 bases map to TRBD2. The germline V gene encodes CDR1 SGHTA and CDR2 FQGNSA. This CDR3 spans 15 amino acids. V lost 4 bases, J lost 2 bases, and 5 bases stayed unmatched. The CDR3 protein is CASSSLAGMQETQYF. In nucleotides, the CDR3 is TGTGCCAGCAGCTCCCTAGCGGGGATGCAAGAGACCCAGTACTTC.

This clone was seen a handful of times. The V gene is TRBV7-9, the J gene TRBJ2-3; D is undetermined. The germline V gene has CDR1 SEHNR and CDR2 FQNEAQ (reference sequence). Between the trimmed V and J ends, which lost 5 bases and 1 base, there was a span of 16 bases. The CDR3 runs 16 residues. This CDR3 reads CASSPPGLWRTDTQYF. The CDR3, as DNA: TGTGCCAGCAGCCCACCGGGTTTGTGGCGCACAGATACGCAGTATTTT.

J is TRBJ2-7 and V is TRBV29-1, with D unclear. V lost 7 bases and J 0 bases, leaving 19 bases between the germline ends. This CDR3 comprises 15 residues. Germline V gene data show CDR1 as SQVTM and CDR2 as ANQGSEA. The CDR3 bases are TGCAGCGCCGACAAGGGAAGGGATAGCTCCTACGAGCAGTACGTC. It codes for CSADKGRDSSYEQYV.

The gene calls are TRBV9 and TRBJ1-2; the D is unclear. V shed 0 bases and J shed 2 bases, with 14 bases lying between them. Germline assignment: CDR1 SGDLS and CDR2 YYNGEE. The CDR3 is 16 amino acids. CDR3 sequence (DNA): TGTGCCAGCAGCGTAGGATCGGGTAATTTAAACTATGGCTACACCTTC. Translating it yields CASSVGSGNLNYGYTF.

For the CDR3, the DNA is TGTGCCAGTAGTCCCGAGCGGGGGCGGGATGGCTACACCTTC. Encoded protein: CASSPERGRDGYTF. V usage is TRBV19 and J usage is TRBJ1-2, with a tentative D call TRBD1 (6 bases). CDR3 length equals 14 residues. Looked up from germline, CDR1 is LNHDA and CDR2 is SQIVND (reference sequence). V lost 5 bases and J 6 bases, leaving 16 bases between the germline ends. Complete variable domain (other parts from reference TRBV19 and TRBJ1-2): DGGITQSPKYLFRKEGQNVTLSCEQNLNHDAMYWYRQDPGQGLRLIYYSQIVNDFQKGDIAEGYSVSREKKESFPLTVTSAQKNPTAFYLCASSPERGRDGYTFGSGTRLTVV.

This clone was found a few times. The chain links TRBV5-1 to TRBJ2-1, with D uncertain. V was trimmed by 1 base and J by 8 bases, leaving 10 bases between them. The length of the CDR3 is 13 residues. CDR1 and CDR2 from the germline V gene are SGHRS and YFSETQ. The CDR3 spells CASSLRVGDEQFF. CDR3 in DNA: TGCGCCAGCAGCTTGAGGGTTGGCGATGAGCAGTTCTTC.